A selection of T cell receptor beta chains follows, all from one sample in a study of blood T cells in healthy people across ages. TCRdb itself ran the 5' RACE reads through MiXCR, one entry per CDR3 protein. The table lists fewer than 950,000 distinct CDR3 sequences, less than 70% of them singletons. Material: blood. The origin of the receptors is a man at least 80 years old in good health. Both conserved end residues are part of each CDR3. Each record gives: CDR3 length, clone size, J gene, D gene, V gene, CDR3 DNA, CDR3 protein. The D gene is left open where the match is weak. Where a row states a size, it is once, few, many or the class of an expanded clone; other rows omit it.

CDR3 length: 16
clone size: few
J gene: TRBJ2-5
D gene: TRBD2
V gene: TRBV5-1
CDR3 DNA: TGCGCCAGCAGCTTGCCCCTAGCGGGAGGAAGCGAGACCCAGTACTTC
CDR3 protein: CASSLPLAGGSETQYF

CDR3 length: 17
clone size: .
J gene: TRBJ1-4
D gene: .
V gene: TRBV27
CDR3 DNA: TGTGCCAGCAGTTTACGTCGGCAGATTGCAACTAATGAAAAACTGTTTTTT
CDR3 protein: CASSLRRQIATNEKLFF

CDR3 length: 14
clone size: .
J gene: TRBJ2-1
D gene: .
V gene: TRBV7-9
CDR3 DNA: TGTGCCACCCGGGGGCGGCTACAATTAAATGAGCAGTTCTTC
CDR3 protein: CATRGRLQLNEQFF

CDR3 length: 15
clone size: once
J gene: TRBJ2-5
D gene: .
V gene: TRBV4-1
CDR3 DNA: TGCGTCAGCAGCCAAGATGTTGGGGACGGGGAGACCCAGTACTTC
CDR3 protein: CVSSQDVGDGETQYF

CDR3 length: 15
clone size: .
J gene: TRBJ2-1
D gene: .
V gene: TRBV20-1
CDR3 DNA: TGCAGTGCTAGTCGACTAGGAGCCCCCTACAATGAGCAGTTCTTC
CDR3 protein: CSASRLGAPYNEQFF

CDR3 length: 14
clone size: few
J gene: TRBJ2-7
D gene: .
V gene: TRBV28
CDR3 DNA: TGTGCCATCCAGTTGGTCAGGGTTACCTACGAGCAGTACTTC
CDR3 protein: CAIQLVRVTYEQYF

CDR3 length: 14
clone size: few
J gene: TRBJ2-1
D gene: .
V gene: TRBV5-6
CDR3 DNA: TGTGCCAGCAGCGAGGGACTCTCCTACAATGAGCAGTTCTTC
CDR3 protein: CASSEGLSYNEQFF

CDR3 length: 14
clone size: .
J gene: TRBJ2-2
D gene: .
V gene: TRBV7-9
CDR3 DNA: TGTGCCAGCAGCCCTCGACTAAGGCCCGGGGAGCTGTTTTTT
CDR3 protein: CASSPRLRPGELFF

CDR3 length: 14
clone size: .
J gene: TRBJ2-7
D gene: .
V gene: TRBV4-1
CDR3 DNA: TGCGCCAGCAGCCGGGACGGGTTCTACAATGAGCAGTACTTC
CDR3 protein: CASSRDGFYNEQYF

CDR3 length: 11
clone size: .
J gene: TRBJ1-4
D gene: .
V gene: TRBV20-1
CDR3 DNA: TGCAGTGCTAGACGTAATGAAAAACTGTTTTTT
CDR3 protein: CSARRNEKLFF

CDR3 length: 15
clone size: .
J gene: TRBJ2-7
D gene: TRBD1
V gene: TRBV18
CDR3 DNA: TGTGCCAGCTCACCCGGGACAGCGGATACCTACGAGCAGTACTTC
CDR3 protein: CASSPGTADTYEQYF

CDR3 length: 14
clone size: .
J gene: TRBJ1-2
D gene: .
V gene: TRBV2
CDR3 DNA: TGTGCCAGCAGTGTTCTTAGGTTGGACTATGGCTACACCTTC
CDR3 protein: CASSVLRLDYGYTF

CDR3 length: 13
clone size: few
J gene: TRBJ1-5
D gene: .
V gene: TRBV29-1
CDR3 DNA: TGCAGCGTTGCTGCTAATAGCAATCAGCCCCAGCATTTT
CDR3 protein: CSVAANSNQPQHF

CDR3 length: 18
clone size: once
J gene: TRBJ2-1
D gene: TRBD2
V gene: TRBV20-1
CDR3 DNA: TGCAGTGCCCCGAAGGGACTAGCGGCGCTAGTCTCCTACAATGAGCAGTTCTTC
CDR3 protein: CSAPKGLAALVSYNEQFF

CDR3 length: 14
clone size: .
J gene: TRBJ2-7
D gene: TRBD1
V gene: TRBV11-2
CDR3 DNA: TGTGCCAGCAGCTCCAGGACAGGGTTTTACGAGCAGTACTTC
CDR3 protein: CASSSRTGFYEQYF

CDR3 length: 14
clone size: .
J gene: TRBJ2-7
D gene: .
V gene: TRBV10-3
CDR3 DNA: TGTGCCATCAGTGACTGGCGGAACTCCTACGAGCAGTACTTC
CDR3 protein: CAISDWRNSYEQYF

CDR3 length: 14
clone size: few
J gene: TRBJ1-5
D gene: .
V gene: TRBV2
CDR3 DNA: TGTGCCAGCAGCCCGGGGCTGATGATCCAGCCCCAGCATTTT
CDR3 protein: CASSPGLMIQPQHF

CDR3 length: 12
clone size: few
J gene: TRBJ2-3
D gene: TRBD2
V gene: TRBV20-1
CDR3 DNA: TGCACGCCGGGAGGTAGGGCAGATACGCAGTATTTT
CDR3 protein: CTPGGRADTQYF

CDR3 length: 15
clone size: .
J gene: TRBJ2-5
D gene: TRBD2
V gene: TRBV20-1
CDR3 DNA: TGCAGTGCTAGAGACACTAGCGGGAGAGCAGAGACCCAGTACTTC
CDR3 protein: CSARDTSGRAETQYF

CDR3 length: 14
clone size: few
J gene: TRBJ2-1
D gene: TRBD1
V gene: TRBV6-6
CDR3 DNA: TGTGCCAGCAGGTCGGGACAGGGGAGGAATGAGCAGTTCTTC
CDR3 protein: CASRSGQGRNEQFF

CDR3 length: 14
clone size: once
J gene: TRBJ2-3
D gene: .
V gene: TRBV12-3/TRBV12-4
CDR3 DNA: TGTGCCAGATCCGGACCTCTGGTAGACAGAGACGCGTATTTT
CDR3 protein: CARSGPLVDRDAYF

CDR3 length: 16
clone size: .
J gene: TRBJ1-1
D gene: TRBD1
V gene: TRBV5-6
CDR3 DNA: TGTGCCAGCAGCTTGGCGGGGACAGGGCCCAGGGCTGAAGCTTTCTTT
CDR3 protein: CASSLAGTGPRAEAFF

CDR3 length: 17
clone size: .
J gene: TRBJ2-1
D gene: .
V gene: TRBV11-2
CDR3 DNA: TGTGCCAGCAGCTCCGGCAGTCTACCTCCTCCCTACAATGAGCAGTTCTTC
CDR3 protein: CASSSGSLPPPYNEQFF

CDR3 length: 15
clone size: .
J gene: TRBJ1-5
D gene: .
V gene: TRBV20-1
CDR3 DNA: TGCAGTGCTAGAGGAGGAGGGGGGGGCAATCAGCCCCAGCATTTT
CDR3 protein: CSARGGGGGNQPQHF

CDR3 length: 16
clone size: .
J gene: TRBJ2-7
D gene: TRBD2
V gene: TRBV28
CDR3 DNA: TGTGCCAGCAGTCCCGCCCTAGCGGGAGGTGGCTACGAGCAGTACTTC
CDR3 protein: CASSPALAGGGYEQYF

CDR3 length: 14
clone size: .
J gene: TRBJ2-1
D gene: TRBD1
V gene: TRBV5-1
CDR3 DNA: TGCGCCAGCAGCCTATCGACAGGGCGGAATGAGCAGTTCTTC
CDR3 protein: CASSLSTGRNEQFF

CDR3 length: 15
clone size: .
J gene: TRBJ1-2
D gene: .
V gene: TRBV20-1
CDR3 DNA: TGCAGTGCTAGAGAGTCGGGTAGAGCTAACTATGGCTACACCTTC
CDR3 protein: CSARESGRANYGYTF

CDR3 length: 14
clone size: .
J gene: TRBJ2-3
D gene: .
V gene: TRBV3-1
CDR3 DNA: TGTGCCAGCAGCCCCCCATTTGGCCGGGATACGCAGTATTTT
CDR3 protein: CASSPPFGRDTQYF

CDR3 length: 17
clone size: .
J gene: TRBJ2-1
D gene: TRBD2
V gene: TRBV29-1
CDR3 DNA: TGCACCGCCGTGAGTAGCGGGAGGCCTCAGCTATACAATGAGCGGTTCTTC
CDR3 protein: CTAVSSGRPQLYNERFF

CDR3 length: 15
clone size: .
J gene: TRBJ1-2
D gene: .
V gene: TRBV7-2
CDR3 DNA: TGTGCCAGCAGCTTCCGTGGGGGAGCTAACTATGGCTACACCTTC
CDR3 protein: CASSFRGGANYGYTF

CDR3 length: 14
clone size: .
J gene: TRBJ1-2
D gene: .
V gene: TRBV5-6
CDR3 DNA: TGTGCCAGCAGCTTGGTAGGGATCAACTATGGCTACACCTTC
CDR3 protein: CASSLVGINYGYTF

CDR3 length: 16
clone size: few
J gene: TRBJ2-3
D gene: .
V gene: TRBV10-3
CDR3 DNA: TGTGCCATCAGCGGCCTAACTAGTGGGGGCACAGATACGCAGTATTTT
CDR3 protein: CAISGLTSGGTDTQYF

CDR3 length: 15
clone size: .
J gene: TRBJ1-4
D gene: .
V gene: TRBV11-3
CDR3 DNA: TGTGCCAGCAGCACTCGTACCTACAGGGTGGGAAAACTGTTTTTT
CDR3 protein: CASSTRTYRVGKLFF

CDR3 length: 15
clone size: few
J gene: TRBJ2-5
D gene: .
V gene: TRBV20-1
CDR3 DNA: TGCAGTGCTAGAGAGTTTGAGACTGGCCAAGAGACCCAGTACTTC
CDR3 protein: CSAREFETGQETQYF

CDR3 length: 15
clone size: .
J gene: TRBJ1-1
D gene: .
V gene: TRBV5-1
CDR3 DNA: TGCGCCAGCAGCTTGGAGGAGGGGCGGAACACTGAAGCTTTCTTT
CDR3 protein: CASSLEEGRNTEAFF

CDR3 length: 13
clone size: .
J gene: TRBJ1-6
D gene: .
V gene: TRBV6-5
CDR3 DNA: TGTGCCAGCAGTGACCTCGTTTCAATAGCCCTCCACTTT
CDR3 protein: CASSDLVSIALHF

CDR3 length: 16
clone size: .
J gene: TRBJ2-7
D gene: .
V gene: TRBV27
CDR3 DNA: TGTGCCAGCCGCCCGGCAGCCCGGGGACAAGGAGACGAGCAGTACTTC
CDR3 protein: CASRPAARGQGDEQYF

CDR3 length: 15
clone size: .
J gene: TRBJ2-7
D gene: .
V gene: TRBV15
CDR3 DNA: TGTGCCACCAGCAGAGGCCCAGGGGACCAGACCGAGCAGTACTTC
CDR3 protein: CATSRGPGDQTEQYF

CDR3 length: 13
clone size: many
J gene: TRBJ2-7
D gene: TRBD1
V gene: TRBV29-1
CDR3 DNA: TGCAGCGTTGCAACAGGGGGCGAATACGAGCAGTACTTC
CDR3 protein: CSVATGGEYEQYF

CDR3 length: 15
clone size: .
J gene: TRBJ2-3
D gene: TRBD2
V gene: TRBV11-3
CDR3 DNA: TGTGCCAGCAGCTACGGACTAGCCGACGCAGATACGCAGTATTTT
CDR3 protein: CASSYGLADADTQYF

CDR3 length: 13
clone size: .
J gene: TRBJ2-5
D gene: .
V gene: TRBV12-3/TRBV12-4
CDR3 DNA: TGTGCCAGCAGTTTACGGAGACAAGAGACCCAGTACTTC
CDR3 protein: CASSLRRQETQYF

CDR3 length: 14
clone size: .
J gene: TRBJ2-2
D gene: .
V gene: TRBV29-1
CDR3 DNA: TGCAGCGCCGCGAAGGGGGGCTGGACCGGGGAGCTGTTTTTT
CDR3 protein: CSAAKGGWTGELFF

CDR3 length: 13
clone size: .
J gene: TRBJ2-7
D gene: .
V gene: TRBV29-1
CDR3 DNA: TGCAGCGTTGTTGGGCGGGGAGCCTACGAGCAGTACTTC
CDR3 protein: CSVVGRGAYEQYF

CDR3 length: 16
clone size: .
J gene: TRBJ2-3
D gene: TRBD1
V gene: TRBV6-5
CDR3 DNA: TGTGCCGGCACCACCCCCCCGGGACAGGGAGGAGATACGCAGTATTTT
CDR3 protein: CAGTTPPGQGGDTQYF

CDR3 length: 12
clone size: .
J gene: TRBJ2-7
D gene: .
V gene: TRBV3-1
CDR3 DNA: TGTGCCAGCAGCCCTTTGGGGGGCGAGCAGTACTTC
CDR3 protein: CASSPLGGEQYF

CDR3 length: 15
clone size: few
J gene: TRBJ2-7
D gene: TRBD2
V gene: TRBV6-6
CDR3 DNA: TGTGCCAGCGGCATAATAGGAGGACTAGCGGGGGAGCAGTACTTC
CDR3 protein: CASGIIGGLAGEQYF

CDR3 length: 18
clone size: .
J gene: TRBJ2-3
D gene: TRBD2
V gene: TRBV6-1
CDR3 DNA: TGTGCCATCCAAAGAGGAGGACTAGCGCCCGCTAGCACAGATACGCAGTATTTT
CDR3 protein: CAIQRGGLAPASTDTQYF

CDR3 length: 16
clone size: once
J gene: TRBJ1-4
D gene: TRBD1
V gene: TRBV10-3
CDR3 DNA: TGTGCCATCAGTGAATTTATGGACAGGGCTGGAGAAAAACTGTTTTTT
CDR3 protein: CAISEFMDRAGEKLFF

CDR3 length: 15
clone size: few
J gene: TRBJ2-1
D gene: .
V gene: TRBV28
CDR3 DNA: TGTGCCAGCAGTTTCTATAGGACTGGCAGTAATGAGCAGTTCTTC
CDR3 protein: CASSFYRTGSNEQFF

CDR3 length: 14
clone size: .
J gene: TRBJ1-1
D gene: .
V gene: TRBV20-1
CDR3 DNA: TGCAGTGCTAGAGATCGTGTTGACAACACTGAAGCTTTCTTT
CDR3 protein: CSARDRVDNTEAFF

CDR3 length: 18
clone size: .
J gene: TRBJ2-7
D gene: .
V gene: TRBV4-2
CDR3 DNA: TGTGCCAGCAGCAAAGATGTGGTCACGGGAGTCACCTACAATGAGCAGTACTTC
CDR3 protein: CASSKDVVTGVTYNEQYF

CDR3 length: 13
clone size: many
J gene: TRBJ2-3
D gene: .
V gene: TRBV5-1
CDR3 DNA: TGCGCCAGCAGCTCCCCCTACACAGATACGCAGTATTTT
CDR3 protein: CASSSPYTDTQYF

CDR3 length: 14
clone size: .
J gene: TRBJ2-7
D gene: TRBD1
V gene: TRBV5-1
CDR3 DNA: TGCGCCAGCAGGCCGAGGGACAGCTCCTACGAGCAGTACTTC
CDR3 protein: CASRPRDSSYEQYF

CDR3 length: 15
clone size: .
J gene: TRBJ2-7
D gene: .
V gene: TRBV6-5
CDR3 DNA: TGTGCCAGCAGTTACACCCGACAAGGACCCTACGAGCAGTACTTC
CDR3 protein: CASSYTRQGPYEQYF

CDR3 length: 11
clone size: few
J gene: TRBJ2-3
D gene: .
V gene: TRBV29-1
CDR3 DNA: TGCAGCGGCGCCTCCGGGGGATACGCGTATTTT
CDR3 protein: CSGASGGYAYF

CDR3 length: 15
clone size: .
J gene: TRBJ2-1
D gene: .
V gene: TRBV21-1
CDR3 DNA: TGTGCCAGCAGCTCCCGGACTAGCGGGAGATGTAGGCAGTTCTTC
CDR3 protein: CASSSRTSGRCRQFF

CDR3 length: 14
clone size: .
J gene: TRBJ2-7
D gene: .
V gene: TRBV20-1
CDR3 DNA: TGCAGTGCTAAGGGGAGTGGCGGCTCCTACGAGCAGTACTTC
CDR3 protein: CSAKGSGGSYEQYF

CDR3 length: 12
clone size: .
J gene: TRBJ2-3
D gene: .
V gene: TRBV7-9
CDR3 DNA: TGTGCCAGCAGCTTAGATTCAGATACGCAGTATTTT
CDR3 protein: CASSLDSDTQYF

CDR3 length: 14
clone size: .
J gene: TRBJ2-1
D gene: .
V gene: TRBV5-1
CDR3 DNA: TGCGCCAGCAGCTTGGCCCGGTCCGATAATGAGCAGTTCTTC
CDR3 protein: CASSLARSDNEQFF

CDR3 length: 13
clone size: .
J gene: TRBJ2-7
D gene: .
V gene: TRBV24-1
CDR3 DNA: TGTGCCACCAGTGACCCCGGGATCTACGAGCAGTACTTC
CDR3 protein: CATSDPGIYEQYF